These 10 T cell receptor beta chains share one sample of origin, sequenced in a study of blood T cell repertoires in COVID-19. The protocol was immunoSEQ multiplex PCR, while the TCRdb copy is restricted to in-frame clones and leaves out a portion. The top ten clones hold around 3.4% of a sample with a few hundred thousand clones, 85% of them seen once. Sample: peripheral blood. The receptors were gathered from a woman aged 18 to 35 with acute or convalescent COVID-19.

Here the CDR3 reads CASSYGTGGDEQYF. CDR3 DNA sequence: TGTGCCAGCAGTTACGGGACAGGGGGCGACGAGCAGTACTTC. The chain combines TRBV28 with TRBJ2-7; 12 bases align to TRBD1. Germline V lookup: CDR1 MDHEN, CDR2 SYDVKM. The CDR3 runs 14 residues. The V gene end was trimmed by 4 bases and the J gene end by 5 bases; junction bases not matched to a gene: 3.

The genes are TRBV24-1 and TRBJ2-7; 7 nucleotides align to TRBD1. V gave up 6 bases and J gave up 2 bases; unmatched junction bases: 6. Germline loops: CDR1 KGHDR, CDR2 SFDVKD. This CDR3 has 14 amino acids. CDR3 in amino acids: CATSFRDRPYEQYF. CDR3 in DNA: TGTGCCACCAGTTTCCGGGACAGACCCTACGAGCAGTACTTC.

The chain joins TRBV12-3 or TRBV12-4 to TRBJ2-7, with 7 bases lining up with TRBD2. The CDR3 sequence is 13 residues long. V dropped 1 base and J dropped 9; count of bases not matched to a gene: 6. CDR3 in DNA: TGTGCCAGCAGTTTAGAATCGGGGGGAGGGCAGTACTTC. Protein product: CASSLESGGGQYF.

This clone was counted only a few times. V gene TRBV23-1 combines with J gene TRBJ2-2; D perhaps matches TRBD1 (6 bases). TRBV23-1 is sorted into the ORF group, with uncertain function. The V and J ends lost 0 bases and 2 bases respectively, with 10 bases between them. This CDR3 has 16 amino acids. The CDR3 loop reads CASSQSGGLNTGELFF. The CDR3 DNA reads as TGCGCCAGCAGTCAATCAGGGGGTCTCAACACCGGGGAGCTGTTTTTT.

In this sample, this clone turned up once. CDR3 bases: TGTGCCAGCAGTTTATTGGACAGTAATGAAAAACTGTTTTTT. Translated, it gives CASSLLDSNEKLFF. The genes are TRBV27 and TRBJ1-4; TRBD1 is a possible D gene (6 bases). Germline loops: CDR1 MNHEY, CDR2 SMNVEV (reference sequence). The V and J ends lost 1 base and 4 bases respectively, with 7 bases between them. This CDR3 has 14 amino acids.

This chain links TRBV5-1 with TRBJ1-1; 8 nucleotides line up with TRBD1. Germline V gene data show CDR1 as SGHRS and CDR2 as YFSETQ. This CDR3 is 16 amino acids long. J was trimmed by 0 bases and V by 4 bases; bases with no gene match: 8. CDR3 nucleotides: TGCGCCAGCAGCCCAGGACAGGGACCCATGAACACTGAAGCTTTCTTT. It encodes CASSPGQGPMNTEAFF.

This clone was picked up one time. The chain has TRBV7-2 and TRBJ1-2, with D tentatively TRBD1 (6 bases). Trimming shortened V by 4 bases and J by 2 bases, and 14 bases separated the two germline ends. Per the germline V gene, CDR1 is SGHTA and CDR2 is FQGNSA. This CDR3 is built from 15 residues. CDR3 nucleotide sequence: TGTGCCAGCAGCTACAACAGGGCGTTGAACTATGGCTACACCTTC. Its protein is CASSYNRALNYGYTF.

The J gene is TRBJ1-3, the V gene TRBV27; 8 bases fit TRBD1. This CDR3 has 15 residues. With V trimmed by 6 bases and J by 1 base, 5 bases remained unmatched. The V gene's germline CDR1 is MNHEY and CDR2 SMNVEV (reference sequence). CDR3 amino acids: CASRQQGASGNTIYF. DNA for the CDR3: TGTGCCAGCAGGCAGCAGGGGGCATCTGGAAACACCATATATTTT.

This clone occurred once. The chain joins TRBV10-2 to TRBJ1-1, with unresolved D. V lost 1 base and J lost 11, with 8 bases in between. CDR1 and CDR2 (germline): WSHSY, SAAADI. This CDR3 contains 11 residues. Here the CDR3 reads CASSELVSAFF. The CDR3, as DNA: TGCGCCAGCAGTGAGTTGGTTAGTGCTTTCTTT.

The CDR3 region has the DNA TGTGCCAGCAGCAAAAAAGGGGGGGCCTTTAGAGAGACCCAGTACTTC. This codes for CASSKKGGAFRETQYF. V gene TRBV21-1 combines with J gene TRBJ2-5; the DNA was not compared with TRBD2, the D call given in the table. TRBV21-1 is assigned pseudogene status. The CDR3 totals 16 residues.